Below, one T cell receptor beta chain is given with its context. Its antigen is currently unknown. Sampling of bone marrow took place during active disease in every patient. The data originate from a study of read filtering for tumor transcriptome and immune sequencing. Study summary: By R-ISS, stages I, II and III held roughly 8, 15 and 7 patients. Study-level points and caveats: Without single-read clonotypes, shared clonotype proportions correlated more between IR-seq and RNA-seq. In IR-seq, single-read clonotypes were about 80% of clonotypes but around 4% of reads.

Germline CDR1 SGHNT, CDR2 YENEEA. Trimming pared 5 bases from V and 1 base from J, leaving 21 bases between. This CDR3 contains 18 residues. This library used approximately 370 ng RNA and molecular barcoded adaptors spanning alpha/delta and beta/gamma chains. TCRdb analysed the reads with MiXCR anew, one entry per CDR3 protein. The table shows around 130,000 distinct CDR3 sequences, with around 14% occurring only once. The origin of this receptor is a donor aged 40 or older with multiple myeloma. This sequence joins TRBV11-3 and TRBJ2-1; the D is unclear. Sequenced material: a population of CD138-negative cells sorted from bone marrow. For the CDR3, the DNA is TGTGCCAGCAGCCTGTCCCCACCCAGGAAGAAGTCCTACAATGAGCAGTTCTTC. Protein sequence: CASSLSPPRKKSYNEQFF. Together with reference TRBV11-3 and TRBJ2-1, the CDR3 gives the full variable domain: EAGVVQSPRYKIIEKKQPVAFWCNPISGHNTLYWYLQNLGQGPELLIRYENEEAVDDSQLPKDRFSAERLKGVDSTLKIQPAELGDSAVYLCASSLSPPRKKSYNEQFFGPGTRLTVL.